These T cell receptor beta chains were read from a single sample in a study of T cells in Graves' hyperthyroidism and ophthalmopathy. In TCRdb, the multiplex PCR reads were re-called with MiXCR into one record per CDR3 protein. The sample lists around 600,000 distinct CDR3 sequences; over 40% were seen once. The sample taken for sequencing was peripheral blood or thyroid tissue (not recorded which). These receptors all come from an adult man with Graves' disease, either hyperthyroidism or ophthalmopathy (not recorded which). Both conserved end residues are part of each CDR3. The D gene is left open where the match is weak.

J,D,V,CDR3
TRBJ2-3,-,TRBV19,CASSIAERDTQYF
TRBJ1-1,-,TRBV24-1,CATSDFGRDEAFF
TRBJ1-4,-,TRBV2,CAGSGGPNEKLFF
TRBJ1-6,TRBD1,TRBV24-1,CATSDETGCFNSPLHF
TRBJ1-6,TRBD1,TRBV5-1,CASSWGTGTGGDSPLHF
TRBJ1-1,-,TRBV10-3,CAISESRDNTEAFF
TRBJ1-2,-,TRBV5-1,CASSLDGQGQGYGYTF
TRBJ1-1,-,TRBV5-1,CASSTADHTEAFF
TRBJ2-5,-,TRBV7-2,CASSLGGSEETQYF
TRBJ1-5,-,TRBV20-1,CSASPGVQGLNQPQHF
TRBJ2-3,-,TRBV20-1,CSGSWGTDTQYF
TRBJ2-5,-,TRBV7-8,CASSPPSAQETQYF